The entry that follows covers one T cell receptor (beta chain) sequence. Antigen unknown. V gave up 4 bases and J gave up 4 bases, with 14 bases separating them. The CDR3 is made up of 14 amino acids. This entry is derived from a study of lymphopenia after photon versus proton radiotherapy. Findings and caveats of the study: Photon-treated patients lost naive T cells and TCR diversity; proton-treated stayed stable. A bigger post-nadir fall in TCR diversity correlated inversely with survival time in deceased patients. Only patients who died were analyzed for survival; proton advantage is unproven.

Libraries were prepared by immunoSEQ multiplex PCR; TCRdb keeps only in-frame clonotypes and omits some of them. The sample consists of thousands of clones, approximately 74% of them appearing once. Sequenced material: peripheral blood, taken from a patient treated with proton-based radiotherapy. The TCR sequence derives from an elderly man with esophageal cancer. The rearrangement links TRBV7-1 to TRBJ2-7, with D perhaps TRBD1 (7 bases). TRBV7-1 is flagged as an ORF with uncertain function. CDR3 residues: CASSFRGTAYEQYF. Here the CDR3 DNA reads TGTGCCAGCAGCTTCCGGGGGACAGCTTACGAGCAGTACTTC.